The rows below give T cell receptor beta chains drawn from one sample of a study of T cells in Graves' hyperthyroidism and ophthalmopathy. TCRdb used MiXCR to reprocess the multiplex PCR reads, holding one entry per CDR3 protein. The table includes approximately 710,000 distinct CDR3 sequences, approximately 15% detected once. Material: blood. These receptor sequences come from a man aged 50-60 years with Graves' hyperthyroidism. Both conserved end residues are part of each CDR3. A D gene is named only where the DNA matches it firmly. Rows may omit the clone size; those that give it use once, few, many or a size class.

clone_size | d_call | j_call | v_call | cdr3_nt | cdr3_aa
. | . | TRBJ2-6 | TRBV19 | TGTGCCAGTAGTAGGACGATCTCCTACTCTGGGGCCAACGTCCTGACTTTC | CASSRTISYSGANVLTF
few | . | TRBJ1-6 | TRBV6-5 | TGTGCCAGCAGTTACGGGCCGATTAATTCACCCCTCCACTTT | CASSYGPINSPLHF
many | . | TRBJ2-5 | TRBV6-1 | TGTGCCAGCAGTGAAAGTACGAGGGGGGTAGAGACCCAGTACTTC | CASSESTRGVETQYF
few | . | TRBJ2-2 | TRBV20-1 | TGCAGTGCTAGTGGGAGTATTGCCGGGGAGCTGTTTTTT | CSASGSIAGELFF
many | TRBD1 | TRBJ2-7 | TRBV12-3/TRBV12-4 | TGTGCCAGCAGCCCGAAGGGGACAGGGAAGTTCTACGAGCAGTACTTC | CASSPKGTGKFYEQYF
many | TRBD1 | TRBJ1-2 | TRBV12-3/TRBV12-4 | TGTGCCAGCAGTTTAGAGGGGGCCCGCTATGGCTACACCTTC | CASSLEGARYGYTF
many | . | TRBJ2-7 | TRBV6-1 | TGTGCCACCCATGACGAGGGGGAATACGAGCAGTACTTC | CATHDEGEYEQYF
many | TRBD2 | TRBJ2-2 | TRBV20-1 | TGCAGTGCTCAGCGGGGGGGGCAGTTTTATCCCGGGGAGCTGTTTTTT | CSAQRGGQFYPGELFF
many | . | TRBJ2-1 | TRBV28 | TGTGCCAGCAGTCCCCCCAACCTCCCCTCCTACAATGAGCAGTTCTTC | CASSPPNLPSYNEQFF
many | . | TRBJ2-1 | TRBV30 | TGTGCCTGGAGTGTACTTAGGACTCACTATAATGAGCAGTTCTTC | CAWSVLRTHYNEQFF
few | . | TRBJ1-2 | TRBV28 | TGTGCCAGCAGTTTAGGGACCTCCGGCTACACCTTC | CASSLGTSGYTF
few | . | TRBJ2-7 | TRBV13 | TGTGCCAGCAGCTTAGGAGACAGGGAGCAGTACTTC | CASSLGDREQYF
many | . | TRBJ2-5 | TRBV11-2 | TGTGCCAGCAGCTTAGATCGCAGACGGCCCCAAGAGACCCAGTACTTC | CASSLDRRRPQETQYF
many | TRBD2 | TRBJ2-1 | TRBV18 | TGTGCCAGCTCACCAGTCACTAGCGGGAATGAGCAGTTCTTC | CASSPVTSGNEQFF
. | . | TRBJ1-1 | TRBV6-4 | TGTGCCAGCAAAATTTGGGACGCCGATCCCACTGAAGCTTTCTTT | CASKIWDADPTEAFF
many | . | TRBJ2-6 | TRBV2 | TGTGCCAGCAGGGCCGCTAGCTCTGGGGCCAACGTCCTGACTTTC | CASRAASSGANVLTF
many | TRBD2 | TRBJ2-1 | TRBV25-1 | TGTGCCAGCAGTGAGACTAGCGGGAATAACTACAATGAGCAGTTCTTC | CASSETSGNNYNEQFF
many | . | TRBJ2-5 | TRBV24-1 | TGTGCCACCAGTGATCCGGGGGGCTCCCAAGAGACCCAGTACTTC | CATSDPGGSQETQYF
few | TRBD1 | TRBJ1-4 | TRBV25-1 | TGTGCCAGCAGTGACACCGGGACAGGGAGGGAAAAACTGTTTTTT | CASSDTGTGREKLFF
few | TRBD1 | TRBJ1-1 | TRBV5-6 | TGTGCCAGCAGCCCGGGGCACCCCGGGACAGGGGGCTTCTTT | CASSPGHPGTGGFF
many | TRBD1 | TRBJ2-1 | TRBV2 | TGTGCCAGCAGTGAAAGGGACAGAGGAAGAAATGAGCAGTTCTTC | CASSERDRGRNEQFF
many | . | TRBJ2-3 | TRBV12-3/TRBV12-4 | TGTGCCAGCAGTTTTCAACCTACCACAGATACGCAGTATTTT | CASSFQPTTDTQYF
few | . | TRBJ2-3 | TRBV7-2 | TGTGCCAGCAAGGCGAGTGGGCGGGAAAGCACAGATACGCAGTATTTT | CASKASGRESTDTQYF
many | TRBD1 | TRBJ1-2 | TRBV28 | TGTGCCAGCAGTCAAACCGGGACAGGGGTTGGTGGCTACACCTTC | CASSQTGTGVGGYTF
many | . | TRBJ2-7 | TRBV28 | TGTGCCAGCAACCCTCCCGCAGGGGTTGAGTACGAGCAGTACTTC | CASNPPAGVEYEQYF
many | TRBD2 | TRBJ2-2 | TRBV10-3 | TGTGCCATCAGTACTTCCGGGACTAGCGGGAGCCCCACCGGGGAGCTGTTTTTT | CAISTSGTSGSPTGELFF
many | . | TRBJ2-7 | TRBV2 | TGTGCCAGCAGTGAAGGACTATTCTACGAGCAGTACTTC | CASSEGLFYEQYF
many | . | TRBJ2-2 | TRBV3-1 | TGTGCCAGCAGATGGGCCACCGGGGAGCTGTTTTTT | CASRWATGELFF
. | . | TRBJ1-4 | TRBV30 | TGTGCCTGGAGTGGGTCACGTCCCGAAAAACTGTTTTTT | CAWSGSRPEKLFF
many | . | TRBJ2-3 | TRBV7-9 | TGTGCCAGCAGCTGGGAAGGGCCAGATACGCAGTATTTT | CASSWEGPDTQYF
few | . | TRBJ1-5 | TRBV7-3 | TGTGCCAGCAGCCCCAGACAGCTACGATGGAATCAGCCCCAGCATTTT | CASSPRQLRWNQPQHF
many | TRBD2 | TRBJ2-5 | TRBV28 | TGTGCCAGCAGCTTATCACCGGGACTAGCGGGAGAAGAAGAGACCCAGTACTTC | CASSLSPGLAGEEETQYF
. | . | TRBJ1-4 | TRBV10-3 | TGTGCCATCAGTGAAGGCGAAAAACTGTTTTTT | CAISEGEKLFF
many | . | TRBJ1-2 | TRBV27 | TGTGCCAGCAGTTTCTCAGGGGACTATGGCTACACCTTC | CASSFSGDYGYTF
few | . | TRBJ2-7 | TRBV6-2/TRBV6-3 | TGTGCCACCAACAGGGACCACTCCTACGAGCAGTACTTC | CATNRDHSYEQYF
. | TRBD2 | TRBJ2-3 | TRBV9 | TGTGCCAGCAGCGAGCGGGATAGCACAGATACGCAGTATTTT | CASSERDSTDTQYF
many | . | TRBJ2-5 | TRBV12-3/TRBV12-4 | TGTGCCAGCAGCTGGACCAATCAAGAGACCCAGTACTTC | CASSWTNQETQYF
few | . | TRBJ2-7 | TRBV3-1 | TGTGCCAGCAGCCACACGATGCCTTACGAGCAGTACTTC | CASSHTMPYEQYF
many | . | TRBJ2-4 | TRBV12-3/TRBV12-4 | TGTGCCAGCAGTTTTCGGCCGGGGCAGCTAGCCAAAAACATTCAGTACTTC | CASSFRPGQLAKNIQYF
many | . | TRBJ2-1 | TRBV7-9 | TGTGCCAGCAGCTCAGGACAGAGTAATGAGCAGTTCTTC | CASSSGQSNEQFF
. | . | TRBJ1-1 | TRBV6-1 | TGTGCCAGCGAAGATAGGTTTGGGACTGAAGCTTTCTTT | CASEDRFGTEAFF
few | TRBD2 | TRBJ2-3 | TRBV2 | TGTGCCATCTTTGCCCGGACTAGCGGGGGAGGCGGGGATACGCAGTATTTT | CAIFARTSGGGGDTQYF
many | . | TRBJ1-4 | TRBV29-1 | TGCAGTGTTGGGACGGAAACTAATGAAAAACTGTTTTTT | CSVGTETNEKLFF
. | . | TRBJ1-3 | TRBV9 | TGTGCCAGCAGCGGGCGAGGAGGCTCTGGAAACACCATATATTTT | CASSGRGGSGNTIYF
few | TRBD2 | TRBJ2-1 | TRBV30 | TGTGCCAGTAGCGGGAGTCGAGGGCAGTTCTTC | CASSGSRGQFF
. | . | TRBJ1-2 | TRBV6-1 | TGTGCCAGCGTGAGTGAGGCCACCTATGGCTACACCTTC | CASVSEATYGYTF
once | . | TRBJ1-1 | TRBV2 | TGTGCCAGCAGTGATAAGAGGAGGGAAGCTTTCTTT | CASSDKRREAFF
many | TRBD2 | TRBJ2-3 | TRBV7-2 | TGTGCCAGCAGCTTCGGTAGCGGGGCTAGCACAGATACGCAGTATTTT | CASSFGSGASTDTQYF
. | TRBD1 | TRBJ2-7 | TRBV3-1 | TGTGCCAGCAGCCGGCTAGGGGGCAAGTCCTACGAGCAGTACTTC | CASSRLGGKSYEQYF
. | TRBD1 | TRBJ2-5 | TRBV5-1 | TGCGCCAGCAGCATAACCGGGACAGGGATCCAAGAGACCCAGTACTTC | CASSITGTGIQETQYF
many | TRBD1 | TRBJ2-7 | TRBV2 | TGTGCCAGCAGTGGGACAGGACCCTTGAGTGAGCAGTACTTC | CASSGTGPLSEQYF
many | . | TRBJ2-7 | TRBV30 | TGTGCCTGGAACGTCGGACCCCCCTACGAGCAGTACTTC | CAWNVGPPYEQYF
many | . | TRBJ2-1 | TRBV20-1 | TGCAGTGCTAGGCAGCCACCCTCCTACAATGAGCAGTTCTTC | CSARQPPSYNEQFF
many | . | TRBJ2-7 | TRBV28 | TGTGCCAGCAGTCCCCCCCTGGACCTCACCTACGAGCAGTACTTC | CASSPPLDLTYEQYF
few | . | TRBJ1-6 | TRBV27 | TGTGCCAGCAGTCTTAGGGAAGCTGGTTCACCCCTCCACTTT | CASSLREAGSPLHF
. | TRBD1 | TRBJ1-4 | TRBV19 | TGTGCCAGTAGTATCCTCGGACAGGGCGAAAAACTGTTTTTT | CASSILGQGEKLFF
many | . | TRBJ1-1 | TRBV12-3/TRBV12-4 | TGTGCCAGCAGTTTAAAGGGGATGAACACTGAAGCTTTCTTT | CASSLKGMNTEAFF
many | . | TRBJ2-4 | TRBV12-3/TRBV12-4 | TGTGCCAGCAGTTTAGATCTAGCCAAAAACATTCAGTACTTC | CASSLDLAKNIQYF
many | TRBD2 | TRBJ2-3 | TRBV27 | TGTGCCAGCAGTTTATCGGTGAGAGCGGGAGAAACAGATACGCAGTATTTT | CASSLSVRAGETDTQYF
. | TRBD2 | TRBJ2-3 | TRBV20-1 | TGCAGTGCTAGAGATCGACTAGCGGCTTCTAGCACAGATACGCAGTATTTT | CSARDRLAASSTDTQYF